This T cell receptor (beta chain) emerged from a study of cytomegalovirus exposure and HLA in healthy donors. Notes on the study in general: In vitro, three CMV-associated chains proved specific for CMV antigens.

V trimming: 6 bases; J trimming: 6 bases; junction bases outside the gene matches: 5. Germline V gene data show CDR1 as SGHAT and CDR2 as FQNNGV. The CDR3 sequence is 13 residues long. This PCR relied on a set of 60 Vbeta primers and 13 Jbeta primers. Libraries were prepared by immunoSEQ multiplex PCR; TCRdb keeps only in-frame clonotypes and omits some of them. The data hold 72,000 or so clones, with 74% observed a single time. Details on this clone: Its antigen remains unknown.

The source material was PBMCs. This sequence joins TRBV11-2 and TRBJ1-2; TRBD1 aligns across 9 bases. This receptor was identified in a human donor in good health. CDR3 coding DNA: TGTGCCAGCAGTGAAAGGGACAGGGATGGCTACACCTTC. It yields the protein CASSERDRDGYTF.